This T cell receptor (beta chain) is from a study of shared clonotypes between healthy human individuals. Study information: Each donor's CD8 memory used one plate, CD8 naive two, each CD4 subset three.

With respect to this clone: Within the sample, other DNA sequences also encode this same CDR3.

Between the trimmed V and J ends, which lost 5 bases and 4 bases, there was a span of 6 bases. CDR1 and CDR2 from the germline V gene are MDHEN and SYDVKM. The CDR3 consists of 12 residues. The donor cohort consisted entirely of Caucasian adults residing in Nashville, Tennessee. The genomic DNA of each subset was split evenly across several immunoSEQ plates. Data came from immunoSEQ multiplex PCR; TCRdb stores just in-frame clones and leaves some out. The table records 1,500,000 or so clones, approximately 96% of them present only once. Sequenced sample: naive CD4+ T cells sorted from blood. Subset noted: CD45RA+ positively selected. The chain couples TRBV28 to TRBJ2-1; D gene ambiguous. This TCR came from a man aged 25 to 40 in good health. CDR3 nucleotides: TGTGCCAGCAGTCCCCGATACAATGAGCAGTTCTTC. Amino acids: CASSPRYNEQFF.